Below, one T cell receptor beta chain is given with its context. Its target is unknown. The germline CDR1 and CDR2 sequences are SNHLY and FYNNEI. The CDR3 sequence is 16 residues long. Trimming left V 4 bases short and J 4 bases short, with 16 bases between. The sample comes from a study of blood T cells in healthy people across ages. The study, taken as a whole, reports: Both naive CD4+ cell counts and diversity were greater in long-lived donors than in aged donors.

PCR was performed a second time for about 6 to 12 cycles using a sample-barcoded 5' primer and a J-beta primer mix. TCRdb re-derived calls from the 5' RACE reads in MiXCR, one entry per CDR3 protein. The sample has some 920,000 distinct CDR3 sequences, roughly 51% seen once. This receptor was obtained from a woman aged 55-69 years in good health. This rearrangement joins TRBV2 to TRBJ2-2; weak D call: TRBD2 (6 bases). Sequenced input: blood. CDR3 amino acids: CASSVLGLGTTGELFF. The DNA of the CDR3 is TGTGCCAGCAGTGTCCTGGGACTGGGAACCACCGGGGAGCTGTTTTTT.